A single sample is the source of the 26 T cell receptor beta chains below, sequenced in a study of PD-1 blockade in classical Hodgkin lymphoma. Profiling relied on immunoSEQ multiplex PCR, and the TCRdb table lists in-frame clones only, not all of them. This table holds approximately 49,000 clones, nearly 80% found once. Time point here: cycle 4 day 1 (C4D1), after less than 7 weeks of nivolumab. Exposure to brentuximab vedotin varied, and each patient had relapsed following autologous stem cell transplantation. This sample comprised peripheral blood mononuclear cells (PBMCs), obtained before the fourth cycle of nivolumab. The source of these receptors is a human donor with classical Hodgkin lymphoma.

This clone was counted once. The chain employs TRBV5-1 and TRBJ1-6, with 10 positions matching TRBD1. The germline gives CDR1 SGHRS, CDR2 YFSETQ. This CDR3 region has 17 residues. The V and J ends lost 0 bases and 6 bases, in that order; junction bases with no gene match: 6. The CDR3 spells CASSLAGTGDRNSPLHF. The CDR3 region has the DNA TGCGCCAGCAGCTTGGCCGGGACAGGGGATCGTAATTCACCCCTCCACTTT. Variable domain in full (rest from reference TRBV5-1 and TRBJ1-6): KAGVTQTPRYLIKTRGQQVTLSCSPISGHRSVSWYQQTPGQGLQFLFEYFSETQRNKGNFPGRFSGRQFSNSRSEMNVSTLELGDSALYLCASSLAGTGDRNSPLHFGNGTRLTVT.

This rearrangement joins TRBV5-1 to TRBJ2-5, with D perhaps being TRBD1 or TRBD2 (5 bases each). This CDR3 contains 15 residues. Germline V gene data show CDR1 as SGHRS and CDR2 as YFSETQ. Trimming cost V 0 bases and J 4 bases, with 13 bases left between them. The CDR3 protein is CASSLAPGAGETQYF. The CDR3 coding sequence is TGCGCCAGCAGCTTGGCCCCCGGGGCGGGAGAGACCCAGTACTTC. Full variable domain (rest looked up from reference TRBV5-1 and TRBJ2-5): KAGVTQTPRYLIKTRGQQVTLSCSPISGHRSVSWYQQTPGQGLQFLFEYFSETQRNKGNFPGRFSGRQFSNSRSEMNVSTLELGDSALYLCASSLAPGAGETQYFGPGTRLLVL.

This clone was found a few times. V and J are TRBV4-1 and TRBJ2-3; the D gene is possibly TRBD1 (6 bases). The CDR3 totals 14 residues. CDR1 is MGHRA, CDR2 YSYEKL, per germline. V dropped 3 bases and J dropped 6 bases, with 13 bases sitting between them. CDR3 residues: CASSHSQGTDTQYF. The CDR3 coding sequence is TGCGCCAGCAGCCATTCCCAGGGGACGGATACGCAGTATTTT.

This clone was seen a handful of times. This rearrangement joins TRBV7-8 to TRBJ2-5; 10 bases fit TRBD1. This CDR3 spans 16 amino acids. Germline loops: CDR1 SGHVS, CDR2 FQNEAQ. Trimming at V came to 5 bases and at J to 2 bases, leaving 8 bases not matched to a gene. The CDR3: CASSPLAGQGQETQYF. The CDR3 bases are TGTGCCAGCAGCCCATTAGCGGGACAGGGGCAAGAGACCCAGTACTTC.

This rearrangement joins TRBV5-1 to TRBJ2-1, with 7 nucleotides matching TRBD2. Germline trimming cut 5 bases from V and 7 bases from J; bases unmatched to any gene: 15. The CDR3 covers 16 residues. Germline lookup yields CDR1 SGHRS and CDR2 YFSETQ. CDR3 coding DNA: TGCGCCAGCAGTAAATCGGACGGGGGGTTGTGGAATGAGCAGTTCTTC. It encodes CASSKSDGGLWNEQFF.

This chain uses TRBV6-5 with TRBJ1-5, with TRBD1 matching 8 bases. V shed 6 bases, J shed 2 bases, and the junction held 6 bases outside the gene matches. The CDR3 consists of 15 residues. Germline V gene data show CDR1 as MNHEY and CDR2 as SVGAGI. The CDR3, as DNA: TGTGCCAGCAGCGCAGGGGGCTATGGCAATCAGCCCCAGCATTTT. Its translation: CASSAGGYGNQPQHF.

The chain recombines TRBV28 with TRBJ2-1, with D perhaps matching TRBD1 (5 bases). Germline assignment: CDR1 MDHEN and CDR2 SYDVKM. V was cut by 0 bases and J by 9 bases, with 24 bases left in between. There are 18 residues in the CDR3. The CDR3, as DNA: TGTGCCAGCAGTTTATGCAAGGGGTGGACCAATATCCGCTGTGAGCAGTTCTTC. This gives the protein CASSLCKGWTNIRCEQFF.

DNA of the CDR3: TGTGCCAGTAGTCTGCCCGGGGGCGGGAGAGTCTACGAGCAGTACTTC. Its protein product is CASSLPGGGRVYEQYF. The chain uses TRBV19 and TRBJ2-7, with D tentatively TRBD2 (7 bases). The CDR3 extends over 16 amino acids. Germline V gene data show CDR1 as LNHDA and CDR2 as SQIVND (reference sequence). Deletions cut 5 bases from V and 3 bases from J, with 20 bases between.

Points on this clone: At one end, the junction sequence differs from germline, possibly due to a read error. The chain is built from TRBV7-7 and TRBJ2-2, with D possibly matching TRBD2 (5 bases). There are 14 residues in the CDR3. The germline gives CDR1 SSHAT, CDR2 FNYEAQ (reference sequence). The CDR3 nucleotides are TGTGCTAGCAGCTTAGCGCTACCAACCGGGGAGCTGTTTTTT. This translates into CASSLALPTGELFF.

This chain links TRBV6-5 with TRBJ1-3; D is uncertain. This CDR3 contains 15 residues. CDR1 is MNHEY and CDR2 is SVGAGI in the germline V gene. V dropped 6 bases and J dropped 0 bases, with 12 bases sitting between them. CDR3 residues: CASSQHRGSGNTIYF. CDR3 sequence (DNA): TGTGCCAGCAGCCAACACAGAGGCTCTGGAAACACCATATATTTT.

The chain carries TRBV21-1 and TRBJ2-3; the tabulated D call, TRBD2, remains unverified against the DNA. TRBV21-1 is a documented pseudogene. CDR3 length: 14 residues. In DNA, the CDR3 is TGTGCCAGCAGCAAGCGGGAGGGCACAGATACGCAGTATTTT. Encoded protein: CASSKREGTDTQYF.

This clone was observed once. The V call is TRBV10-1, the J call TRBJ1-1; D not resolved. This CDR3 is built from 14 residues. Germline CDR1 is WNHNN and CDR2 is SYGVQD (reference sequence). V was shortened by 4 bases and J by 1 base, with 10 bases between the two germline ends. CDR3 coding DNA: TGCGCCAGCAGTGTACAGAGACAGAACACTGAAGCTTTCTTT. Translating gives CASSVQRQNTEAFF.

This CDR3 reads CASSLERGGYNEQFF. The CDR3 DNA reads as TGTGCCAGCAGCTTAGAGCGGGGGGGCTACAATGAGCAGTTCTTC. This chain connects TRBV7-2 to TRBJ2-1, with TRBD2 identical over 10 bases. The CDR3 spans 15 residues. V lost 1 base, J lost 3 bases, and 0 bases stayed unmatched. Germline-derived CDR1 and CDR2 are SGHTA and FQGNSA. The full variable domain, rest sourced from reference TRBV7-2 and TRBJ2-1, is GAGVSQSPSNKVTEKGKDVELRCDPISGHTALYWYRQSLGQGLEFLIYFQGNSAPDKSGLPSDRFSAERTGGSVSTLTIQRTQQEDSAVYLCASSLERGGYNEQFFGPGTRLTVL.

V is TRBV7-2 and J is TRBJ1-1, with D uncertain. Germline values: CDR1 SGHTA, CDR2 FQGNSA. This CDR3 spans 13 amino acids. Trimming shortened V by 1 base and J by 7 bases, and 10 bases separated the two germline ends. CDR3 bases: TGTGCCAGCAGCTTAGAGTCTTGGCTTGAAGCTTTCTTT. This encodes CASSLESWLEAFF.

V is TRBV5-4 and J is TRBJ2-5; a weak D match, TRBD1 (5 bases). The CDR3 sequence is 15 residues long. Trimming shortened V by 0 bases and J by 5 bases, and 14 bases separated the two germline ends. Germline V CDR1 and CDR2: SGHNT, YYREEE (reference sequence). As DNA, the CDR3 is TGTGCCAGCAGCTTGGCCGCAGGGAAGGGGGAGACCCAGTACTTC. Its translation is CASSLAAGKGETQYF.

V usage is TRBV9 and J usage is TRBJ2-1, with D unclear. The CDR3 is 16 residues long. V lost 0 bases to trimming and J lost 2 bases, with 12 bases between them. Germline CDR1 is SGDLS and CDR2 is YYNGEE. The CDR3 DNA sequence: TGTGCCAGCAGCGTAGAACCACGTCCCACCTACAATGAGCAGTTCTTC. As protein: CASSVEPRPTYNEQFF.

This chain joins TRBV29-1 and TRBJ2-5, with D unclear. V lost 4 bases and J lost 5, with 11 bases in between. The CDR3 runs 12 residues. The germline V gene encodes CDR1 SQVTM and CDR2 ANQGSEA. CDR3 coding DNA: TGCAGCGTTGTACCAGGCAGGGAGACCCAGTACTTC. It yields the protein CSVVPGRETQYF.

The chain recombines TRBV4-3 with TRBJ2-7; TRBD1 matches at 10 bases. V shed 5 bases, J shed 5 bases, and the junction held 9 bases outside the gene matches. The V gene's germline CDR1 is LGHNA and CDR2 YSLEER. CDR3 length equals 15 residues. The DNA of the CDR3 is TGCGCCAGCAGCGAAGGAACCGGGACAGGGGACGAGCAGTACTTC. The encoded protein is CASSEGTGTGDEQYF.

The V and J genes are TRBV11-2 and TRBJ2-3; D may correspond to TRBD1 or TRBD2 (6 bases each). Germline CDR1 and CDR2: SGHAT and FQNNGV. V lost 0 bases to trimming and J lost 5 bases, with 18 bases between them. CDR3 length equals 17 residues. The CDR3: CASSLDSWGAQGDTQYF. The CDR3 region has the DNA TGTGCCAGCAGCTTAGATTCTTGGGGGGCGCAGGGAGATACGCAGTATTTT. The entire variable domain, with the rest obtained from reference TRBV11-2 and TRBJ2-3, is as follows: EAGVAQSPRYKIIEKRQSVAFWCNPISGHATLYWYQQILGQGPKLLIQFQNNGVVDDSQLPKDRFSAERLKGVDSTLKIQPAKLEDSAVYLCASSLDSWGAQGDTQYFGPGTRLTVL.

V is TRBV5-1 and J is TRBJ1-4; 9 bases fit TRBD1. The V gene's germline CDR1 is SGHRS and CDR2 YFSETQ. V dropped 3 bases and J dropped 6; count of bases not matched to a gene: 3. This CDR3 is built from 14 residues. The CDR3 coding sequence is TGCGCCAGCAGCTGGGGACAGGGTTATGAAAAACTGTTTTTT. This codes for CASSWGQGYEKLFF.

This clone was recorded a few times. J is TRBJ2-5 and V is TRBV6-1; D gene unclear. The CDR3 covers 13 residues. CDR1 and CDR2 (germline): MNHNS, SASEGT. Between the trimmed V and J ends, which lost 6 bases and 3 bases, there was a span of 11 bases. The CDR3 loop is CASSSTYKETQYF. CDR3 DNA sequence: TGTGCCAGCAGCTCGACTTATAAAGAGACCCAGTACTTC.

The CDR3 protein is CASSLAQGQETQYF. The CDR3 region has the DNA TGTGCCAGCAGCTTAGCGCAGGGACAAGAGACCCAGTACTTC. The rearrangement links TRBV7-8 to TRBJ2-5, with D perhaps matching TRBD1 (5 bases). The CDR3 is made up of 14 amino acids. Germline CDR1 SGHVS, CDR2 FQNEAQ. V lost 0 bases and J 2 bases, leaving 7 bases between the germline ends.

This chain links TRBV30 with TRBJ2-2, with D perhaps TRBD1 (5 bases). The CDR3 runs to 14 residues. Germline CDR1 reads GTSNPN; CDR2 reads SVGIG (reference sequence). Trimming pared 3 bases from V and 5 bases from J, leaving 13 bases between. The CDR3 protein is CAWRSDSQTGELFF. The CDR3 DNA follows: TGTGCCTGGAGGAGTGACAGTCAGACCGGGGAGCTGTTTTTT. Using reference TRBV30 and TRBJ2-2 for the parts outside the CDR3, the full variable domain is SQTIHQWPATLVQPVGSPLSLECTVEGTSNPNLYWYRQAAGRGLQLLFYSVGIGQISSEVPQNLSASRPQDRQFILSSKKLLLSDSGFYLCAWRSDSQTGELFFGEGSRLTVL.

In nucleotides, the CDR3 is TGCGCCAGCAGCTTGGGGGGCCTGGCGGCCGGGGAGCTGTTTTTT. Its protein product is CASSLGGLAAGELFF. The rearrangement uses TRBV5-1 and TRBJ2-2; TRBD1 is a possible D gene (5 bases). V was pared by 0 bases and J by 6 bases, with 12 bases between. CDR1 and CDR2 (germline): SGHRS, YFSETQ. This CDR3 contains 15 residues.

The V call is TRBV2, the J call TRBJ1-1; D not certain. V shed 6 bases and J shed 0 bases, with 11 bases lying between them. This CDR3 is 14 amino acids long. Germline V CDR1 and CDR2: SNHLY, FYNNEI. In DNA form, the CDR3 reads TGTGCCAGCAGGGTTGGACTTTTGAACACTGAAGCTTTCTTT. It translates to CASRVGLLNTEAFF.

V usage is TRBV5-4 and J usage is TRBJ1-1; a weak D match, TRBD1 (5 bases). Trimming took 4 bases from V and 8 from J, leaving 12 bases between them. CDR1 and CDR2 (germline): SGHNT, YYREEE (reference sequence). CDR3 length equals 12 residues. The chain's CDR3 is CASSAPRGEAFF. CDR3 DNA sequence: TGTGCCAGCAGCGCCCCTCGGGGGGAAGCTTTCTTT.